These 32 T cell receptor beta chains share one sample of origin, sequenced in a study of response to subunit inactivated influenza vaccine. MiXCR was run by TCRdb on the RT-PCR reads, yielding one entry per CDR3 protein. The sample includes about half a million distinct CDR3 sequences, approximately 11% seen only once; the top ten take about an eighth. This material consisted of PBMCs from blood, taken 45 days after vaccination. Receptors originate from a man aged 45-65 years who received an inactivated influenza vaccine.

The chain uses TRBV3-1 and TRBJ2-7; 14 bases fit TRBD2. CDR1 is LGHDT, CDR2 YNNKEL, per germline (reference sequence). Trimming took 4 bases from V and 2 from J; bases not matched to a gene: 13. The CDR3 has 19 residues. The CDR3 region is CASSPFSQGTSGSTYEQYF. The CDR3 DNA sequence: TGTGCCAGCAGCCCTTTCTCACAGGGGACTAGCGGGAGTACCTACGAGCAGTACTTC.

Of note for this clonotype: It may be a read error: a sequence one base away is much more abundant. V and J are TRBV5-1 and TRBJ1-1; D may be TRBD1 (6 bases). The CDR3 has 15 amino acids. CDR1 and CDR2 (germline): SGHRS, YFSETQ. This chain's CDR3 is CVSSLLRDMNTEAFF. For the CDR3, the DNA is TGCGTCAGCAGCTTGCTCCGGGACATGAACACTGAAGCTTTCTTT.

The chain links TRBV4-3 to TRBJ2-1; 9 nucleotides match TRBD2. Per germline, CDR1 LGHNA and CDR2 YSLEER. The CDR3 has 15 residues. With V trimmed by 2 bases and J by 3 bases, 2 bases remained unmatched. CDR3 protein: CASSQNSGSYNEQFF. DNA for the CDR3: TGCGCCAGCAGCCAAAATAGCGGGAGCTACAATGAGCAGTTCTTC.

This clonotype occurred many times. The chain uses TRBV5-1 and TRBJ2-5; the D is unclear. Trimming removed 0 bases from V and 1 base from J, with 13 bases in between. The CDR3 consists of 16 residues. The germline V gene has CDR1 SGHRS and CDR2 YFSETQ. The CDR3 DNA follows: TGCGCCAGCAGCTTGGATCTGGCCAGGCCCCAAGAGACCCAGTACTTC. Translating it yields CASSLDLARPQETQYF.

This clonotype was found a few times. This chain joins TRBV4-2 and TRBJ2-7; TRBD2 matches 10 bases. V lost 1 base to trimming and J lost 5 bases; unmatched junction nucleotides: 8. CDR3 length: 16 amino acids. Per the germline V gene, CDR1 is LGHNA and CDR2 is YNFKEQ. The DNA for the CDR3 is TGTGCCAGCAGCCAAGGTGCTAGCGGGAGTCTCGACGAGCAGTACTTC. It specifies CASSQGASGSLDEQYF.

This chain connects TRBV7-9 to TRBJ1-1, with TRBD1 as a possible D gene (5 bases). Germline loops: CDR1 SEHNR, CDR2 FQNEAQ (reference sequence). V lost 2 bases, J lost 1 base, and 8 bases lay in between. The CDR3 consists of 14 residues. CDR3 protein: CASSLNGGNTEAFF. The CDR3 region has the DNA TGTGCCAGCAGCTTAAACGGGGGGAACACTGAAGCTTTCTTT.

In this sample, this clonotype turned up many times. The chain joins TRBV5-1 to TRBJ1-1, with D perhaps TRBD1 (5 bases). Germline CDR1 SGHRS, CDR2 YFSETQ. Trimming took 0 bases from V and 5 from J, leaving 11 bases between them. CDR3 length: 14 amino acids. CDR3 nucleotides: TGCGCCAGCAGCTTGGGTGGGGCATGGACTGAAGCTTTCTTT. It codes for CASSLGGAWTEAFF.

This clonotype was seen a few times. The V gene is TRBV5-1, the J gene TRBJ1-2, with D maybe TRBD1 (6 bases). This CDR3 contains 14 residues. From germline, CDR1 is SGHRS and CDR2 YFSETQ. Between the trimmed V and J ends, which lost 3 bases and 4 bases, there was a span of 13 bases. The CDR3 is CASSSTGLGYGYTF. The CDR3 DNA follows: TGCGCCAGCAGCTCTACAGGGTTGGGCTATGGCTACACCTTC.

As regards this clonotype: The junction departs from the called germline gene at one end, perhaps through a read error. This chain links TRBV19 with TRBJ2-3, with 7 nucleotides matching TRBD2. Germline CDR1 is LNHDA and CDR2 is SQIVND (reference sequence). The CDR3 is 15 residues long. The CDR3 region is CASSIVGGSTDTQYF. DNA of the CDR3: TGTGCCAGTAGTATAGTGGGCGGGAGCACCGATACGCAGTATTTT.

In its sample, this clonotype was seen many times. The chain uses TRBV24-1 and TRBJ2-7; D unclear. The CDR3 has 14 amino acids. Germline assignment: CDR1 KGHDR and CDR2 SFDVKD. V was trimmed by 9 bases and J by 8 bases, leaving 22 bases between them. The CDR3 loop reads CATSKADTPIKQYF. The CDR3 DNA follows: TGTGCCACCTCGAAGGCGGATACTCCTATTAAGCAGTACTTC.

The rearrangement links TRBV7-8 to TRBJ1-1, with D unresolved. V gave up 0 bases and J gave up 6 bases, with 11 bases separating them. Per the germline V gene, CDR1 is SGHVS and CDR2 is FQNEAQ. The CDR3 runs to 14 residues. The chain's CDR3 is CASSLAAGFAEAFF. As DNA, the CDR3 is TGTGCCAGCAGCTTAGCGGCGGGTTTCGCTGAAGCTTTCTTT.

There are many counts of this clonotype. The chain employs TRBV29-1 and TRBJ2-3; D unresolved. In germline, CDR1 is SQVTM, CDR2 ANQGSEA. This CDR3 contains 12 residues. V lost 3 bases to trimming and J lost 0 bases, with 4 bases between them. The DNA for the CDR3 is TGCAGCGTTGATGGCAGCACAGATACGCAGTATTTT. Residues: CSVDGSTDTQYF.

This clonotype was found a few times. V usage is TRBV12-3 or TRBV12-4 and J usage is TRBJ2-2, with unresolved D. V dropped 6 bases and J dropped 1 base, with 12 bases sitting between them. This CDR3 has 15 amino acids. The CDR3 bases are TGTGCCAGCAGGCTGGAGATCCTGAACACCGGGGAGCTGTTTTTT. Amino acid sequence: CASRLEILNTGELFF.

This clonotype was observed a few times. The rearrangement uses TRBV19 and TRBJ2-2; 9 nucleotides match TRBD1. The CDR3 has 16 amino acids. V lost 6 bases, J lost 6 bases, and 11 bases stayed unmatched. CDR1 and CDR2 from the germline V gene are LNHDA and SQIVND (reference sequence). The DNA for the CDR3 is TGTGCCAGTAGGACACCGGGACAGGGTATCCCCGGGGAGCTGTTTTTT. This sequence encodes CASRTPGQGIPGELFF.

This chain connects TRBV12-3 or TRBV12-4 to TRBJ2-2; unclear D gene. Trimming shortened V by 5 bases and J by 6 bases, and 13 bases separated the two germline ends. The CDR3 sequence is 14 residues long. The CDR3 DNA sequence: TGTGCCAGCAGTCCGACTGCCTGGGCCGGGGAGCTGTTTTTT. Translation: CASSPTAWAGELFF.

This clonotype was detected a few times. The rearrangement joins TRBV7-2 to TRBJ2-3, with 7 bases matching TRBD2. CDR1 and CDR2 (germline): SGHTA, FQGNSA. The length of the CDR3 is 15 residues. V lost 5 bases to trimming and J lost 6 bases; unmatched junction nucleotides: 11. CDR3 nucleotide sequence: TGTGCCAGCAGCCGCCTCCCGGGGGGTACCGATACGCAGTATTTT. Translating it yields CASSRLPGGTDTQYF.

This clonotype was counted at least ten times. The chain employs TRBV6-2 or TRBV6-3 and TRBJ2-2; 11 bases are shared with TRBD1. The CDR3 is 21 amino acids. Losses at the gene ends were 6 bases for V and 1 base for J; bases not matched to a gene: 19. Germline V gene sequence: CDR1 MNHEY, CDR2 SVGEGT. CDR3 sequence (DNA): TGTGCCAGCAGCTCTCCGTACACCCCGACGGGACAGGGGGAGAACACCGGGGAGCTGTTTTTT. It is translated as CASSSPYTPTGQGENTGELFF.

V gene TRBV10-3 combines with J gene TRBJ2-7, with TRBD2 matching 12 bases. The germline V gene encodes CDR1 ENHRY and CDR2 SYGVKD. V shed 2 bases and J 1 base; nucleotides not matched to a gene: 6. The CDR3 is made up of 17 amino acids. CDR3 loop: CAISEGLAGFISYEQYF. CDR3 sequence (DNA): TGTGCCATCAGTGAGGGACTAGCGGGATTTATTTCCTACGAGCAGTACTTC.

The V call is TRBV6-2 or TRBV6-3, the J call TRBJ2-1; 7 bases line up with TRBD2. The CDR3 has 18 residues. V gave up 8 bases and J gave up 0 bases; unmatched junction bases: 16. The germline V gene has CDR1 MNHEY and CDR2 SVGEGT. The CDR3 region is CASLGLTAGKSSYNEQFF. CDR3 bases: TGTGCCAGCTTGGGGTTGACAGCGGGGAAGAGCTCCTACAATGAGCAGTTCTTC.

This clonotype was observed a handful of times. This chain links TRBV24-1 with TRBJ2-3; D is tentatively TRBD1 or TRBD2 (5 bases each). Per the germline V gene, CDR1 is KGHDR and CDR2 is SFDVKD. The CDR3 sequence is 15 residues long. Trimming took off 4 bases at V and 5 bases at J, with 15 bases between the two ends. The CDR3 region has the DNA TGTGCCACCAGTGACCCGGGGCTCGTCGGAGATACGCAGTATTTT. Its translation: CATSDPGLVGDTQYF.

The rearrangement joins TRBV20-1 to TRBJ2-5; D perhaps matches TRBD1 (5 bases). V lost 0 bases, J lost 4 bases, and 12 bases lay in between. CDR1 and CDR2 (germline): DFQATT, SNEGSKA (reference sequence). This CDR3 contains 14 residues. In nucleotides, the CDR3 is TGCAGTGCTAGAGATCGCACAGGAACAGAGACCCAGTACTTC. Translating it yields CSARDRTGTETQYF.

V and J are TRBV29-1 and TRBJ1-2; D remains ambiguous. The germline V and J ends were trimmed by 4 bases and 8 bases, with 14 bases remaining between them. The CDR3 length is 12 residues. Germline-derived CDR1 and CDR2 are SQVTM and ANQGSEA. This CDR3 is CSVVDPRSGYTF. The CDR3 DNA sequence: TGCAGCGTTGTTGACCCTCGATCGGGCTACACCTTC.

This clonotype was counted many times. The chain recombines TRBV7-9 with TRBJ2-7; D is uncertain. The length of the CDR3 is 11 residues. Trimming removed 6 bases from V and 7 bases from J, with 10 bases in between. The V gene's germline CDR1 is SEHNR and CDR2 FQNEAQ (reference sequence). DNA for the CDR3: TGTGCCAGCAGTTTCAGTGGGGAGCAGTACTTC. Translation gives CASSFSGEQYF.

This clonotype was detected ten times or more. The CDR3 region has the DNA TGTGCCAGCAGTCGCGGAGTGAACACTGAAGCTTTCTTT. The encoded protein is CASSRGVNTEAFF. This sequence joins TRBV6-1 and TRBJ1-1, with D unclear. The ends were cut back, 5 bases at V and 0 bases at J, with 7 bases in the middle. The germline CDR1 and CDR2 sequences are MNHNS and SASEGT. This CDR3 has 13 amino acids.

The chain employs TRBV11-2 and TRBJ2-5; D is possibly TRBD1 (5 bases). The CDR3 is 14 amino acids. Trimming took 1 base from V and 4 from J, leaving 10 bases between them. Germline V CDR1 and CDR2: SGHAT, FQNNGV. The CDR3 DNA follows: TGTGCCAGCAGCTTAGGGGTAGGGGCAGAGACCCAGTACTTC. This sequence encodes CASSLGVGAETQYF.

CDR3 in amino acids: CASSQRTSGRAHEQYF. The CDR3 DNA is TGTGCCAGCAGCCAGAGGACTAGCGGGAGAGCCCACGAGCAGTACTTC. V usage is TRBV3-1 and J usage is TRBJ2-7; 13 nucleotides agree with TRBD2. The ends lost 3 bases at V and 5 bases at J; junction bases unmatched: 7. The CDR3 consists of 16 residues. Per germline, CDR1 LGHDT and CDR2 YNNKEL (reference sequence).

CDR3 loop: CASRDPRGQGPEQYF. CDR3 nucleotides: TGTGCCAGCAGGGACCCCCGGGGACAGGGACCCGAGCAGTACTTC. This sequence joins TRBV6-1 and TRBJ2-7, with 9 bases identical to TRBD1. Germline lookup yields CDR1 MNHNS and CDR2 SASEGT. The CDR3 runs 15 residues. Trimming cost V 6 bases and J 6 bases; bases outside gene matches: 12.

This chain connects TRBV12-3 or TRBV12-4 to TRBJ2-1, with unresolved D. The CDR3 is 13 amino acids. Between the trimmed V and J ends, which lost 8 bases and 8 bases, there was a span of 16 bases. The DNA of the CDR3 is TGTGCCAGCCTCCGCGTAGGGATCTATGAGCAGTTCTTC. As protein: CASLRVGIYEQFF.

The table lists this clonotype with a few counts. The chain uses TRBV11-2 and TRBJ1-2; D not resolved. There are 14 residues in the CDR3. Per germline, CDR1 SGHAT and CDR2 FQNNGV. Trimming removed 3 bases from V and 6 bases from J, with 14 bases in between. The CDR3 loop is CASSFFGRYDGYTF. In DNA, the CDR3 is TGTGCCAGCAGCTTTTTTGGGCGGTATGATGGCTACACCTTC.

This clonotype was counted only a few times. CDR3 sequence reads: CASSDPGYGGKETQYF. In DNA, the CDR3 is TGTGCCAGCAGTGATCCGGGTTACGGCGGGAAGGAGACCCAGTACTTC. The chain links TRBV2 to TRBJ2-5; tentatively, D is TRBD2 (6 bases). V was pared by 3 bases and J by 5 bases, with 19 bases between. This CDR3 comprises 16 residues. Germline V gene lookup returns CDR1 SNHLY and CDR2 FYNNEI.

The table lists this clonotype with a few counts. The chain has TRBV29-1 and TRBJ2-7, with D uncertain. Trimming pared 6 bases from V and 0 bases from J, leaving 9 bases between. This CDR3 has 12 residues. In germline, CDR1 is SQVTM, CDR2 ANQGSEA. The CDR3 region is CSVDLPSYEQYF. CDR3 nucleotides: TGCAGCGTGGATCTACCCTCCTACGAGCAGTACTTC.

This clonotype was seen more than once but under ten times. The chain links TRBV30 to TRBJ2-7; maybe TRBD2 (7 bases). From germline, CDR1 is GTSNPN and CDR2 SVGIG (reference sequence). With 4 bases removed from V and 3 bases from J, the gap between germline ends came to 13 bases. The CDR3 runs to 13 residues. CDR3: CAWKGGSVYEQYF. CDR3 sequence (DNA): TGTGCCTGGAAGGGGGGGAGCGTCTACGAGCAGTACTTC.